The 17 T cell receptor beta chains listed next were all sequenced from one sample in a study of long-term antiretroviral therapy in people with HIV. Running of the v3.0 immunoSEQ assay took place at survey level. Here immunoSEQ multiplex PCR was the method, and the copy in TCRdb shows in-frame clones only, minus some. The sample shows some 25,000 clones, 65% to 85% of them seen only once. Source: unsorted PBMCs, taken 3 years after starting antiretroviral therapy. The receptor source for this set is a man between 18 and 29 years old with HIV.

J is TRBJ2-7 and V is TRBV4-1; perhaps TRBD1 as D (6 bases). Germline CDR1 and CDR2: MGHRA and YSYEKL. Trimming pared 0 bases from V and 0 bases from J, leaving 9 bases between. The CDR3 contains 15 residues. CDR3 DNA: TGCGCCAGCAGCCAAGATCAGGACAGCTCCTACGAGCAGTACTTC. Amino acids: CASSQDQDSSYEQYF.

V usage is TRBV18 and J usage is TRBJ2-7; D remains unclear. Deletions cut 4 bases from V and 2 bases from J, with 3 bases between. This CDR3 region has 11 residues. The V gene's germline CDR1 is KGHSH and CDR2 LQKENI. In DNA, the CDR3 is TGTGCCAGCTCACATACCTACGAGCAGTACTTC. Protein sequence: CASSHTYEQYF.

V gene TRBV6-1 combines with J gene TRBJ1-5; D remains unclear. Looked up from germline, CDR1 is MNHNS and CDR2 is SASEGT. The ends were cut back, 4 bases at V and 7 bases at J, with 20 bases in the middle. CDR3 length equals 16 residues. The CDR3 nucleotides are TGTGCCAGCAGTGTACCCACCCTCGGTCTGGTCCAGCCCCAGCATTTT. Protein: CASSVPTLGLVQPQHF.

This chain connects TRBV29-1 to TRBJ2-2; D call uncertain. In germline, CDR1 is SQVTM, CDR2 ANQGSEA. The CDR3 length is 13 residues. V was trimmed by 3 bases and J by 4 bases, leaving 9 bases between them. CDR3 loop: CSVDLMSTGELFF. The CDR3 bases are TGCAGCGTTGATTTAATGAGCACCGGGGAGCTGTTTTTT.

This clone has more than one count but fewer than ten. J is TRBJ2-7 and V is TRBV11-2; D is ambiguous. V was clipped by 1 base and J by 1 base, with 8 bases between them. Germline lookup yields CDR1 SGHAT and CDR2 FQNNGV. The CDR3 runs 14 residues. The CDR3 sequence: CASSLGTESYEQYF. Written as DNA, the CDR3 is TGTGCCAGCAGCTTAGGGACCGAATCCTACGAGCAGTACTTC.

This clone was seen a handful of times. This chain links TRBV10-3 with TRBJ2-7; the D is unclear. Germline V CDR1 and CDR2: ENHRY, SYGVKD. There are 12 residues in the CDR3. Trimming stripped 2 bases from V and 2 bases from J, with 4 bases between. CDR3 coding DNA: TGTGCCATCAGTGAGGACACCTACGAGCAGTACGTC. Protein sequence: CAISEDTYEQYV.

This chain joins TRBV5-5 and TRBJ1-3; D unclear. Germline CDR1 and CDR2: SGHKS and YYEKEE (reference sequence). This CDR3 comprises 16 residues. Trimming pared 4 bases from V and 1 base from J, leaving 15 bases between. The CDR3 here is CASSADPGISGNTIYF. The CDR3 DNA follows: TGTGCCAGCAGCGCGGATCCTGGGATTTCTGGAAACACCATATATTTT.

This sequence joins TRBV29-1 and TRBJ2-5; 13 bases line up with TRBD2. Losses at the gene ends were 6 bases for V and 4 bases for J; bases not matched to a gene: 2. Germline CDR1 SQVTM, CDR2 ANQGSEA. The CDR3 length is 13 residues. The CDR3 sequence is CSVRTSGGETQYF. CDR3 sequence (DNA): TGCAGCGTGAGGACTAGCGGGGGAGAGACCCAGTACTTC.

Written as DNA, the CDR3 is TGTGCCAGCAGCTACCGGGACAACTACGAGCAGTACTTC. This encodes CASSYRDNYEQYF. The gene calls are TRBV5-8 and TRBJ2-7; the D gene is possibly TRBD1 (6 bases). The CDR3 is 13 amino acids. V was cut by 3 bases and J by 3 bases, with 10 bases left in between. Per the germline V gene, CDR1 is SGHTS and CDR2 is YDEGEE. Together with reference TRBV5-8 and TRBJ2-7, the CDR3 gives the full variable domain: EAGVTQSPTHLIKTRGQQATLRCSPISGHTSVYWYQQALGLGLQFLLWYDEGEERNRGNFPPRFSGRQFPNYSSELNVNALELEDSALYLCASSYRDNYEQYFGPGTRLTVT.

The rearrangement links TRBV4-1 to TRBJ2-5; D is undetermined. Germline V gene sequence: CDR1 MGHRA, CDR2 YSYEKL. This CDR3 spans 13 amino acids. V was cut by 4 bases and J by 3 bases, with 9 bases left in between. CDR3 loop: CASSPKHKETQYF. Here the CDR3 DNA reads TGCGCCAGCAGCCCTAAACACAAAGAGACCCAGTACTTC.

This clone has more than one count but fewer than ten. The V gene is TRBV28, the J gene TRBJ1-2; D might be TRBD1 (6 bases). This CDR3 is built from 15 residues. The germline gives CDR1 MDHEN, CDR2 SYDVKM. Between the trimmed V and J ends, which lost 6 bases and 4 bases, there was a span of 18 bases. The CDR3 nucleotides are TGTGCCAGCAGCAAACGTGGGGGGCGGGGCTATGGCTACACCTTC. Protein sequence: CASSKRGGRGYGYTF.

The chain joins TRBV14 to TRBJ2-2; D not certain. V was trimmed by 6 bases and J by 5 bases, leaving 10 bases between them. The CDR3 has 13 residues. Germline loops: CDR1 SGHDN, CDR2 FVKESK. This CDR3 reads CASRPAKTGELFF. The CDR3 DNA follows: TGTGCCAGCAGACCCGCTAAGACCGGGGAGCTGTTTTTT. Drawing the rest from reference TRBV14 and TRBJ2-2, the complete variable domain is EAGVTQFPSHSVIEKGQTVTLRCDPISGHDNLYWYRRVMGKEIKFLLHFVKESKQDESGMPNNRFLAERTGGTYSTLKVQPAELEDSGVYFCASRPAKTGELFFGEGSRLTVL.

A few counts support this clone. The gene calls are TRBV5-6 and TRBJ1-6; D is unresolved. V lost 0 bases and J 9 bases, leaving 10 bases between the germline ends. Germline V gene data show CDR1 as SGHDT and CDR2 as YYEEEE. The CDR3 has 14 residues. CDR3 amino acids: CASSLALLGSPLHF. CDR3 coding DNA: TGTGCCAGCAGCTTGGCGCTCCTGGGTTCACCCCTCCACTTT.

The table lists this clone with a count of one. This sequence joins TRBV6-1 and TRBJ1-5, with 9 bases fitting TRBD1. V gave up 4 bases and J gave up 3 bases; unmatched junction bases: 10. Looked up from germline, CDR1 is MNHNS and CDR2 is SASEGT. This CDR3 has 17 residues. CDR3 sequence (DNA): TGTGCCAGCAGTGCAAGACAGGGGGATTGGAACAATCAGCCCCAGCATTTT. This sequence encodes CASSARQGDWNNQPQHF.

Here the CDR3 DNA reads TGTGCCAGCAGTCCAAGGGGGTACCCCGGGACCTACGAGCAGTACGTC. Protein product: CASSPRGYPGTYEQYV. The chain employs TRBV28 and TRBJ2-7; a weak D match, TRBD1 (6 bases). The germline V and J ends were trimmed by 5 bases and 2 bases, with 19 bases remaining between them. Germline CDR1 is MDHEN and CDR2 is SYDVKM. The CDR3 totals 16 residues.

The chain is built from TRBV7-9 and TRBJ2-5, with 11 bases aligning to TRBD2. V lost 0 bases and J lost 0; bases outside the gene matches: 0. Looked up from germline, CDR1 is SEHNR and CDR2 is FQNEAQ (reference sequence). The CDR3 sequence is 16 residues long. The CDR3 DNA reads as TGTGCCAGCAGCTTAGCGACTAGCGGGAACCAAGAGACCCAGTACTTC. This translates into CASSLATSGNQETQYF.

J is TRBJ2-1 and V is TRBV7-2; tentative D call: TRBD2 (5 bases). CDR3 size: 16 residues. Germline CDR1 reads SGHTA; CDR2 reads FQGNSA. The V end was cut by 5 bases, the J end by 6 bases, with 20 bases between. The CDR3 nucleotides are TGTGCCAGCAGCCCACCCGGACTTGAGACTTCCAATGAGCAGTTCTTC. Its translation is CASSPPGLETSNEQFF.